This T cell receptor beta chain was recovered during a study of CD8+ T cells in alopecia areata. Findings and caveats of the study: Possibly as an HLA-related effect, TCR sharing across patients appeared less clear than in mice. Resident alphabeta T cells of normal skin are also sequenced in scalp samples. Lesional scalp, notably in alopecia totalis/universalis, had clonality above that of normal scalp.

Extraction and reverse transcription of RNA yielded cDNA as the sequencing template. The assay was immunoSEQ multiplex PCR, and TCRdb's table has in-frame clones only and misses some. This sample yields 120,000 or so clones, of which around 45% are seen a single time; 10% to 13% belongs to the top ten. This clone was detected a few times. The antigen is undetermined. The sample taken for sequencing was NKG2D-low CD8+ T cells sorted from blood. The clonotype was recovered from a human donor with alopecia areata.

CDR3 in amino acids: CASSLSPREVDEQYF. In nucleotides, the CDR3 is TGTGCCAGCAGTTTATCACCCAGGGAGGTCGACGAGCAGTACTTC. V gene TRBV27 combines with J gene TRBJ2-7; TRBD2 might be the D (6 bases). The CDR3 is made up of 15 amino acids. V lost 0 bases to trimming and J lost 5 bases, with 14 bases between them. Germline V gene sequence: CDR1 MNHEY, CDR2 SMNVEV (reference sequence).